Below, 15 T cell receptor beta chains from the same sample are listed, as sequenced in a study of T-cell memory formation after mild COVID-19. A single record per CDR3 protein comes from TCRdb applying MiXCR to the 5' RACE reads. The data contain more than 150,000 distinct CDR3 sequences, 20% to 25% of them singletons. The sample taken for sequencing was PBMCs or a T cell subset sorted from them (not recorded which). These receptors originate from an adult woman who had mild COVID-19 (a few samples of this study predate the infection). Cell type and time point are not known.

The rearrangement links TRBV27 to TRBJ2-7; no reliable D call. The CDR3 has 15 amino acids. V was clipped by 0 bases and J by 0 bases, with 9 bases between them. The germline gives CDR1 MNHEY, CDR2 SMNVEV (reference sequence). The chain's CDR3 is CASSLSALGSYEQYF. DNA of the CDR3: TGTGCCAGCAGTTTATCAGCCCTCGGCTCCTACGAGCAGTACTTC.

The CDR3 loop reads CASTQTGTTDTQYF. CDR3 nucleotides: TGTGCCAGCACCCAGACGGGTACCACAGATACGCAGTATTTT. This chain uses TRBV12-3 or TRBV12-4 with TRBJ2-3; D is uncertain. With 7 bases removed from V and 2 bases from J, the gap between germline ends came to 13 bases. The CDR3 runs to 14 residues.

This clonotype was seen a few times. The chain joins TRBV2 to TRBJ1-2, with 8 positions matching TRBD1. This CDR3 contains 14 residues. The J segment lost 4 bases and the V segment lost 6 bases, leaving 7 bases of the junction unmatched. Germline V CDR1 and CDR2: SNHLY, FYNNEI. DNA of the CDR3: TGTGCCAGCAGAGCCCCCGGGACAGGCTATGGCTACACCTTC. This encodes CASRAPGTGYGYTF.

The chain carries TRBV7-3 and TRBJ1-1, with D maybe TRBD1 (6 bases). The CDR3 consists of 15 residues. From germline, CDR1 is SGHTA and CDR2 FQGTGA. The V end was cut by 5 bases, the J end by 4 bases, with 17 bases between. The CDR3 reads CASSPWSGEGTEAFF. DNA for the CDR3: TGTGCCAGCAGCCCGTGGTCAGGGGAGGGCACTGAAGCTTTCTTT.

This CDR3 reads CSARDWTGGPHEQYF. The CDR3 region has the DNA TGCAGTGCTAGAGATTGGACAGGAGGCCCCCACGAGCAGTACTTC. The chain has TRBV20-1 and TRBJ2-7; 7 bases fit TRBD1. This CDR3 has 15 amino acids. J gave up 5 bases and V 0 bases, and 10 bases lay outside the gene matches. Germline V gene lookup returns CDR1 DFQATT and CDR2 SNEGSKA (reference sequence).

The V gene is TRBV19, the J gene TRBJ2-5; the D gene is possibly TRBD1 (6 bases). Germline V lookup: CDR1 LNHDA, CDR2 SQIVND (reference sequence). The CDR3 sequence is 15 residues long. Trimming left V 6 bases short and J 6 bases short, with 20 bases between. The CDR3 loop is CASSPWGLGAQTQYF. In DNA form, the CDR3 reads TGTGCCAGTAGCCCCTGGGGGTTGGGGGCTCAGACCCAGTACTTC.

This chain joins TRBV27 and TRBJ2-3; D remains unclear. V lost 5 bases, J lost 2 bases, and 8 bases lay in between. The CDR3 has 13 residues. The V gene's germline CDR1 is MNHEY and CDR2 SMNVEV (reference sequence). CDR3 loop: CASSQSPTDTQYF. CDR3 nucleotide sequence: TGTGCCAGCAGTCAAAGTCCCACAGATACGCAGTATTTT.

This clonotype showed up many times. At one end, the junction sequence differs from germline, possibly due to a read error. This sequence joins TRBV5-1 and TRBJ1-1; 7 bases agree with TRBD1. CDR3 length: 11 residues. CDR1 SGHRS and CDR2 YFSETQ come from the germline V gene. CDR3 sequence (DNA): TGTGCCAGCAGTTTCGGGACAGAGGCTTTCTTT. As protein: CASSFGTEAFF.

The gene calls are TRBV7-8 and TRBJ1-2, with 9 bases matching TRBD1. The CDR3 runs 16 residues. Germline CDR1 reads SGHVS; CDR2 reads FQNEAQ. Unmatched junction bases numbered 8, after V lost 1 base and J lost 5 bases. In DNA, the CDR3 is TGTGCCAGCAGCTTAGGGGGACAGGGCGGGTCGTATGGCTACACCTTC. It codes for CASSLGGQGGSYGYTF.

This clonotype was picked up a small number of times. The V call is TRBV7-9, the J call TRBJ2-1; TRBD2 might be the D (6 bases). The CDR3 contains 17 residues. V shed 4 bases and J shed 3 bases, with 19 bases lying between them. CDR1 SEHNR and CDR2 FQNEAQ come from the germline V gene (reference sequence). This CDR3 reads CASSSPSRGGDYNEQFF. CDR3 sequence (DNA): TGTGCCAGCAGCTCCCCATCGAGGGGCGGGGACTACAATGAGCAGTTCTTC.

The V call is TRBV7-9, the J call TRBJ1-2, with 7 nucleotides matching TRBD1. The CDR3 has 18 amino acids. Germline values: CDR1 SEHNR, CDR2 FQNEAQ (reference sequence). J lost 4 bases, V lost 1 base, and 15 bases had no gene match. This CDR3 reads CASSLGGATGTVIYGYTF. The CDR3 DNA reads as TGTGCCAGCAGCTTAGGAGGCGCTACCGGGACAGTGATCTATGGCTACACCTTC.

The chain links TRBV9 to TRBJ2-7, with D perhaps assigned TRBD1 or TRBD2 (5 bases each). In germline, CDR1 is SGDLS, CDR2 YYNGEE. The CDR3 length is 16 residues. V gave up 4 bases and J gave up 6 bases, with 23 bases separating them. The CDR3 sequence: CASSLGAASPQGEQYF. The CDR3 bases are TGTGCCAGCAGCCTCGGGGCCGCCTCCCCCCAGGGCGAGCAGTACTTC.

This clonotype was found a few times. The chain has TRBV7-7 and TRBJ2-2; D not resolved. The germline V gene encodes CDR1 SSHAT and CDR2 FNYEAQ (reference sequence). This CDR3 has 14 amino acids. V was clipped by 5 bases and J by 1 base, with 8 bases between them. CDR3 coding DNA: TGTGCCAGCAGCCCTCTGGGGAACACCGGGGAGCTGTTTTTT. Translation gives CASSPLGNTGELFF.

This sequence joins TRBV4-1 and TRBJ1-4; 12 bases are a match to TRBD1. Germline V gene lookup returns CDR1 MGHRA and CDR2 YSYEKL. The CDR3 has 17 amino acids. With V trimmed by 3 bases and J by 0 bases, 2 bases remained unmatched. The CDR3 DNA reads TGCGCCAGCAGCCAGGGGACAGGGGGCGCAACTAATGAAAAACTGTTTTTT. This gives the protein CASSQGTGGATNEKLFF.

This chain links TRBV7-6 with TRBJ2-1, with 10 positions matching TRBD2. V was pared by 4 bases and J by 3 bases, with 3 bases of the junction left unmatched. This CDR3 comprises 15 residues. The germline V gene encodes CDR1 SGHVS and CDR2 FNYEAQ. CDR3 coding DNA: TGTGCCAGCAGCTCCGGACTAGCGGTCTACAATGAGCAGTTCTTC. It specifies CASSSGLAVYNEQFF.